The present T cell receptor (beta chain) was sequenced within a study of blood T cell repertoires in COVID-19. The V segment lost 6 bases and the J segment 2 bases; nucleotides outside the gene matches: 9. Looked up from germline, CDR1 is SGHTA and CDR2 is FQGNSA. The CDR3 loop spans 15 amino acids. In the authors' workflow: The authors estimated nucleated cell counts from reference gene primer amplification. Assay: immunoSEQ multiplex PCR; the TCRdb copy retains only in-frame clones and omits some. The V and J calls and clone size are taken from that table; D and trimming were inferred from the DNA. The sample shows about 59,000 clones, roughly 80% of them seen only once.

This clonotype was sampled from a human donor in a cohort sampled during active COVID-19. The chain carries TRBV7-2 and TRBJ2-7; 8 nucleotides line up with TRBD2. Sequencing was performed on peripheral blood. The chain's CDR3 is CASSVSGSGAYEQYF. CDR3 coding DNA: TGTGCCAGCAGTGTCAGCGGGAGTGGGGCCTACGAGCAGTACTTC.